This TCR beta chain was sequenced during a study of cytomegalovirus exposure and HLA in healthy donors. Measured with immunoSEQ multiplex PCR; TCRdb has only the in-frame clones, and not every one. The sample holds approximately 140,000 clones, approximately 84% seen once. Germline CDR1 and CDR2: SNHLY and FYNNEI. V lost 3 bases, J lost 5 bases, and 10 bases lay in between. The CDR3 has 13 amino acids. The rearrangement uses TRBV2 and TRBJ1-2; D is undetermined. This TCR derives from a woman under 40 in good health and CMV-seronegative. The sequenced material came from PBMCs. The CDR3 sequence: CASSDRYGYGYTF. The CDR3 bases are TGTGCCAGCAGTGATCGGTACGGGTATGGCTACACCTTC.